The rows below give T cell receptor beta chains drawn from one sample of a study of control samples from healthy donors and cancer patients. Profiling relied on immunoSEQ multiplex PCR, and the TCRdb table lists in-frame clones only, not all of them. The repertoire includes 160,000 or so clones, 85% to 95% of them detected once, and under 2.5% sits in the top ten. Sequenced input: blood. The receptor source for this set is a man in his forties or fifties in good health. The conserved cysteine and the conserved F or W are not part of the CDR3 here. The D gene is left open where the match is weak.

cdr3_length j_call d_call v_call cdr3_aa
12 TRBJ2-1 - TRBV7-9 ASSLLGTDNEQF
11 TRBJ1-1 - TRBV18 ASLPGEDTEAF
13 TRBJ1-4 TRBD1 TRBV6-5 ASSYFDRAGEKLF
12 TRBJ2-6 - TRBV19 ASSRFGGANVLT
13 TRBJ2-7 - TRBV6-5 ASTPRLGASYEQY
11 TRBJ1-1 - TRBV27 ASSLSKATEAF
13 TRBJ2-1 TRBD2 TRBV5-1 ASSLLAEAYNEQF
11 TRBJ2-7 - TRBV5-1 ASSLVGSHEQY
14 TRBJ2-3 TRBD2 TRBV11-2 ASSWGLAGVGDTQY
11 TRBJ1-1 - TRBV11-1 ASTPQGNTEAF
10 TRBJ2-2 - TRBV30 AWSPGPGELF
15 TRBJ2-7 TRBD2 TRBV29-1 SVEGQKRVSGAYEQY
15 TRBJ1-1 - TRBV28 ASSEPNREIVNTEAF
12 TRBJ1-3 - TRBV30 ACVTGASGNTIY
13 TRBJ1-2 - TRBV5-6 ASNIYRESAYGYT
19 TRBJ2-3 TRBD1 TRBV9 ASSLKSSGTVFPASTDTQY
13 TRBJ2-7 - TRBV5-6 ASSTGLSGSYEQY
12 TRBJ2-3 - TRBV5-1 ASTSGSTPDTQY
12 TRBJ1-2 - TRBV5-1 ASSLRVDGTGYT
11 TRBJ1-1 - TRBV7-9 ASSGVLNTEAF
13 TRBJ1-2 - TRBV9 ASSADPGTSYGYT
12 TRBJ1-5 - TRBV24-1 ATSGIMSNQSQH
12 TRBJ2-3 - TRBV9 ASSVVGGTDTQY
13 TRBJ2-2 - TRBV4-1 ASSRPGGSTGELF
12 TRBJ2-7 - TRBV3-1/TRBV3-2 ASSHSTLIYEQY
14 TRBJ2-1 - TRBV24-1 ATSDLKVSLDNEQF
14 TRBJ1-5 TRBD1 TRBV6-1 ASSVQGALGNQPQH
11 TRBJ1-5 - TRBV6-6 ATTAYSNQPQH
13 TRBJ2-7 TRBD1 TRBV7-6 ASTASGTAPYEQY
12 TRBJ2-5 TRBD1 TRBV5-1 ASSNRGPEGTQY
13 TRBJ2-2 - TRBV11-2 ATLQGEANTGELF
11 TRBJ2-7 - TRBV19 ASRVQGSYEQY
10 TRBJ1-4 - TRBV6-1 ASSERRGKLF
12 TRBJ2-7 TRBD1 TRBV7-2 ASSWDRGPYEQY
15 TRBJ2-3 TRBD2 TRBV28 ASSLWASGKGTDTQY
15 TRBJ2-1 TRBD2 TRBV6-2/TRBV6-3 ASSYSVLAGWGDEQF
12 TRBJ2-3 - TRBV7-3 ASSSQGSTDTQY
12 TRBJ2-2 TRBD2 TRBV3-1/TRBV3-2 ASSQSGSTGELF
14 TRBJ1-5 - TRBV15 ATSSNRAYSNQPQH
13 TRBJ1-3 TRBD1 TRBV11-2 ASSTDRGGGNTIY
14 TRBJ2-7 TRBD2 TRBV6-6 ASSYGLAGRSSEQY
13 TRBJ2-7 - TRBV6-5 ASSQNTGTDYEQY
12 TRBJ2-1 - TRBV7-2 ASSEHRGNNEQF
13 TRBJ2-5 TRBD1 TRBV7-9 ASSLVQGGAETQY
13 TRBJ2-1 TRBD1 TRBV25-1 ASGEQGIGYNEQF
15 TRBJ2-1 TRBD1 TRBV4-1 ASSQEGLGQGFNEQF
13 TRBJ1-3 - TRBV5-1 ASSFARTSGNTIY
15 TRBJ2-6 TRBD1 TRBV2 ASSYDRAVSGANVLT
11 TRBJ2-1 TRBD2 TRBV5-1 ASSNSGSNEQF
11 TRBJ2-7 - TRBV27 ASSLQGTYEQY
13 TRBJ1-5 - TRBV4-1 ASSQIPGVGQPQH
13 TRBJ2-3 TRBD2 TRBV3-1/TRBV3-2 ASREAGGVADTQY
12 TRBJ1-2 - TRBV5-1 ASSLEAAVGGYT
12 TRBJ1-6 TRBD1 TRBV9 ASSVLTGGQALH
12 TRBJ1-5 - TRBV5-1 ASRPDGGNQPQH